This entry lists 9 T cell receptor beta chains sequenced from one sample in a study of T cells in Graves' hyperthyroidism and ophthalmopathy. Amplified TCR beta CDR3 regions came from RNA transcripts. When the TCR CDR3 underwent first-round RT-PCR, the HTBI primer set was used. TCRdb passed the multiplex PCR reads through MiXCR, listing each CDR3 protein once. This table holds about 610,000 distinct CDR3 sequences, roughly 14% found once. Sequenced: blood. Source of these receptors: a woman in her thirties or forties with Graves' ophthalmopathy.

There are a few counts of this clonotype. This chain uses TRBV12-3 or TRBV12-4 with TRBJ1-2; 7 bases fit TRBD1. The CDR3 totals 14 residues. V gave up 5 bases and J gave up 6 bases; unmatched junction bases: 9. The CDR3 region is CASSAGQLSDGYTF. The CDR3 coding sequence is TGTGCCAGCAGTGCGGGACAGCTGTCTGATGGCTACACCTTC.

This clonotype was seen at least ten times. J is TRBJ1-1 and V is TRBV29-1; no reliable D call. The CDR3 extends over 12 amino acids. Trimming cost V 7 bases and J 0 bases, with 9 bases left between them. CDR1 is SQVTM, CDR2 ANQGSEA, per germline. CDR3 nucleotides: TGCAGCGCCGATAGGGTGAACACTGAAGCTTTCTTT. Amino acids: CSADRVNTEAFF.

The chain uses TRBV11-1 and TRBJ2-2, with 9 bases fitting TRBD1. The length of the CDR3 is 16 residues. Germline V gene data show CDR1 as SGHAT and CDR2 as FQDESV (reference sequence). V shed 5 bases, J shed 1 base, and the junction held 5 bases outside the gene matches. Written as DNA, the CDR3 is TGTGCCAGCAGCCCAATGACAGGGGGGAACACCGGGGAGCTGTTTTTT. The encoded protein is CASSPMTGGNTGELFF.

Written as DNA, the CDR3 is TGTGCCAGCAGCTTAATGGGGGGAACGAATAATTCACCCCTCCACTTT. Its translation is CASSLMGGTNNSPLHF. The chain recombines TRBV7-3 with TRBJ1-6; D may be TRBD1 (5 bases). This CDR3 region has 16 residues. Per the germline V gene, CDR1 is SGHTA and CDR2 is FQGTGA. V was shortened by 1 base and J by 5 bases, with 12 bases between the two germline ends.

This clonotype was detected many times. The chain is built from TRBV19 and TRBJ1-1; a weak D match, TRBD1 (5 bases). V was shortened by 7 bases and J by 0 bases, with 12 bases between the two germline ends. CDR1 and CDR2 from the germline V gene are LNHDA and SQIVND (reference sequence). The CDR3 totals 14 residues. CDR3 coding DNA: TGTGCCAGTAAAACCGGGACGGTGAACACTGAAGCTTTCTTT. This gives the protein CASKTGTVNTEAFF.

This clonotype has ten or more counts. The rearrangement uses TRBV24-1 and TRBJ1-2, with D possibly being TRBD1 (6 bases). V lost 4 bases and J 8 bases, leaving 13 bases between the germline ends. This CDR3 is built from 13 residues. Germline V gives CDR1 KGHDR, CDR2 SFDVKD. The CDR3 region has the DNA TGTGCCACCAGTGAGCAGGGGTTGGACGGCTACACCTTC. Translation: CATSEQGLDGYTF.

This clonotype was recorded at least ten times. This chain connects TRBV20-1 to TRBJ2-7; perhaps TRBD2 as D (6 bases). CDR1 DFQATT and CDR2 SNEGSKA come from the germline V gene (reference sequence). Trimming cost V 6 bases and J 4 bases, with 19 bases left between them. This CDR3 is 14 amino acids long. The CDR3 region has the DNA TGCAGTGCCTCGCGGCGTGGGGCGGGGTACGAGCAGTACTTC. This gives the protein CSASRRGAGYEQYF.

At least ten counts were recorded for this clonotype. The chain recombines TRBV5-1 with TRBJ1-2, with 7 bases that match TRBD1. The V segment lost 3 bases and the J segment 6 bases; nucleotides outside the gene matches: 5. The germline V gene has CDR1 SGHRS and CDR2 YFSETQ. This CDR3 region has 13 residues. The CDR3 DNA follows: TGCGCCAGCAGCTCAGGGGGGGGAGATGGCTACACCTTC. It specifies CASSSGGGDGYTF.

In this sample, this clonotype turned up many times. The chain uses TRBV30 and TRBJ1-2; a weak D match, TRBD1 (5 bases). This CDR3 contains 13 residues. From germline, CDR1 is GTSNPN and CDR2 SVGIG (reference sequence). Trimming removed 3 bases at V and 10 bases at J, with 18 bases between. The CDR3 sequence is CAWSRTIVRYYTF. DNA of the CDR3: TGTGCCTGGAGCAGGACAATTGTAAGATACTACACCTTC.